Described below is a single T cell receptor (beta chain) sequence and its context. The authors combined around 200,000 CFSE-labeled responder cells with around 200,000 irradiated, violet-dye-labeled stimulator cells in plates. These data originate in a study of graft-versus-host responses after intestinal transplantation. General observations from the study: Recipient marrow held GvH clones, some first seen in ileum or blood. Individuals who had graft-donor T cell macrochimerism had allografts that showed high graft-versus-host to host-versus-graft clonal ratios.

CDR1 is SGHDT and CDR2 is YYEEEE in the germline V gene. There are 14 residues in the CDR3. The ends lost 2 bases at V and 3 bases at J; junction bases unmatched: 2. TCRdb's table, derived via immunoSEQ multiplex PCR, lists solely in-frame clones and lacks some. This sample has roughly 21,000 clones, with 30% to 40% found just once. The receptor comes from a human patient who received an intestinal transplant. The sample here was alloreactive CD8+ T cells from a mixed lymphocyte reaction culture, taken before intestinal transplant. Specified subset: CFSE-low proliferating T cells sorted from approximately 6-day pre-transplant mixed lymphocyte reaction (GvH or HvG direction). The chain carries TRBV5-6 and TRBJ2-7, with TRBD2 matching over 10 bases. The CDR3 sequence: CASSFGTSVYEQYF. Written as DNA, the CDR3 is TGTGCCAGCAGCTTTGGGACTAGCGTCTACGAGCAGTACTTC.